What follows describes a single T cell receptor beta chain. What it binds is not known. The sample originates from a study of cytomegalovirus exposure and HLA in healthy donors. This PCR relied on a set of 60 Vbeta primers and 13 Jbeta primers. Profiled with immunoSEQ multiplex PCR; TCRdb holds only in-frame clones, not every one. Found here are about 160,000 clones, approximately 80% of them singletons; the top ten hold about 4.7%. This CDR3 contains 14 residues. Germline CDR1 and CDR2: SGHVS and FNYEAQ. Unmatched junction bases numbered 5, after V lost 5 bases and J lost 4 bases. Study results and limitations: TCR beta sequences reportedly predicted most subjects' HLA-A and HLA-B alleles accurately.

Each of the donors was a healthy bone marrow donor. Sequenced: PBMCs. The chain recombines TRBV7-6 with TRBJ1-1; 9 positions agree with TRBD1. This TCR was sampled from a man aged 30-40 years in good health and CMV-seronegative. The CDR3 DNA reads TGTGCCAGCAGCCTTCGACAGGGGGGCACTGAAGCTTTCTTT. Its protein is CASSLRQGGTEAFF.